Listed below are T cell receptor beta chains from one sample, sequenced in a study of response to subunit inactivated influenza vaccine. MiXCR, run by TCRdb on the RT-PCR reads, gives a single entry per CDR3 protein. The table records 500,000 to 700,000 distinct CDR3 sequences, under 25% of them present only once. This sample also appeared in a second study, on T cells expressing NK-cell markers.

Here the sequenced sample was CD4+ T cells sorted from PBMCs, taken approximately 13 days after vaccination. Source of these receptors: a man aged 45 to 65 who received an inactivated influenza vaccine. Each CDR3 is given with its conserved first and last residue. Fields, in order: J gene, clone size, V gene, D gene, CDR3 protein, CDR3 DNA. D genes are given only for firm matches. Size is omitted from some rows. Given values are once, few, many or a class for expanded clones.

J gene: TRBJ1-1; clone size: few; V gene: TRBV7-9; D gene: .; CDR3 protein: CASSFGQLSLNTEAFF; CDR3 DNA: TGTGCCAGCAGCTTCGGCCAGCTGAGTTTGAACACTGAAGCTTTCTTT
J gene: TRBJ2-4; clone size: once; V gene: TRBV5-6; D gene: .; CDR3 protein: CASSLGVSLAKNIQNF; CDR3 DNA: TGTGCCAGCAGCTTGGGGGTATCCCTAGCCAAAAACATTCAGAACTTC
J gene: TRBJ1-1; clone size: .; V gene: TRBV7-8; D gene: .; CDR3 protein: CASSLRAGATEAFF; CDR3 DNA: TGTGCCAGCAGCTTACGGGCCGGGGCTACTGAAGCTTTCTTT
J gene: TRBJ1-3; clone size: .; V gene: TRBV12-3/TRBV12-4; D gene: .; CDR3 protein: CASNPGDSGNTIYF; CDR3 DNA: TGTGCCAGCAATCCAGGGGACTCTGGAAACACCATATATTTT
J gene: TRBJ1-1; clone size: .; V gene: TRBV5-1; D gene: .; CDR3 protein: CASSFIGQLNTEAFF; CDR3 DNA: TGCGCCAGCAGCTTTATAGGACAGCTGAACACTGAAGCTTTCTTT
J gene: TRBJ2-1; clone size: few; V gene: TRBV5-1; D gene: TRBD2; CDR3 protein: CASSRTSGRHNEQFF; CDR3 DNA: TGCGCCAGCAGCCGGACTAGCGGGAGACACAATGAGCAGTTCTTC
J gene: TRBJ2-7; clone size: few; V gene: TRBV5-6; D gene: .; CDR3 protein: CASSFWTPATYEQYF; CDR3 DNA: TGTGCCAGCAGCTTCTGGACACCGGCGACCTACGAGCAGTACTTC
J gene: TRBJ2-7; clone size: .; V gene: TRBV10-2; D gene: TRBD1; CDR3 protein: CASSERDRGYYEQYF; CDR3 DNA: TGCGCCAGCAGTGAACGGGACAGGGGCTATTACGAGCAGTACTTC
J gene: TRBJ2-1; clone size: .; V gene: TRBV24-1; D gene: TRBD2; CDR3 protein: CATSSRGRGMWYNEQFF; CDR3 DNA: TGTGCCACCAGTTCTCGCGGGAGAGGGATGTGGTACAATGAGCAGTTCTTC
J gene: TRBJ1-1; clone size: .; V gene: TRBV7-2; D gene: TRBD1; CDR3 protein: CASSLRGTGAVFF; CDR3 DNA: TGTGCCAGCAGCTTAAGAGGGACAGGGGCGGTTTTCTTT